This T cell receptor beta chain was profiled in a study of response to subunit inactivated influenza vaccine. The CDR3 has 12 residues. V shed 4 bases, J shed 4 bases, and the junction held 2 bases outside the gene matches. Germline V lookup: CDR1 SQVTM, CDR2 ANQGSEA. TCRdb fed the RT-PCR reads into MiXCR, producing one record per CDR3 protein. The sample contains 600,000 to 850,000 distinct CDR3 sequences, 14% of which appear only once. This clonotype has at least ten counts. The chain carries TRBV29-1 and TRBJ1-1, with TRBD1 matching 8 bases. The sample was PBMCs from blood, taken approximately 15 days before vaccination. This receptor was taken from a man between 45 and 60 years old who received an inactivated influenza vaccine. The CDR3 DNA reads TGCAGCGTTGTAACAGGGGGCACTGAAGCTTTCTTT. It yields the protein CSVVTGGTEAFF.